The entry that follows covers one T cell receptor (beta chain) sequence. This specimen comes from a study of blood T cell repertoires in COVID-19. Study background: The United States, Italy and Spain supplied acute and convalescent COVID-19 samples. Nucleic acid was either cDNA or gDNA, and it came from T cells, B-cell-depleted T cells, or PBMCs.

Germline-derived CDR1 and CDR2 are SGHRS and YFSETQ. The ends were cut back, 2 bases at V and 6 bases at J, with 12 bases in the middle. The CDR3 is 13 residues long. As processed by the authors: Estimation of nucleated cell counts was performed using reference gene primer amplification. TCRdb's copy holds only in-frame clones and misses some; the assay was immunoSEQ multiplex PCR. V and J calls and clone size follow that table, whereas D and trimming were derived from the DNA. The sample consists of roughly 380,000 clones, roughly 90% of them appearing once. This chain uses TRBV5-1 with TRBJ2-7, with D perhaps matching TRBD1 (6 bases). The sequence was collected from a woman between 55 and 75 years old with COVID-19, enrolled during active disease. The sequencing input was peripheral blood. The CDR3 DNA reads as TGCGCCAGCAGCTTACAGGGTTATAGCGAGCAGTACTTC. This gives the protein CASSLQGYSEQYF.